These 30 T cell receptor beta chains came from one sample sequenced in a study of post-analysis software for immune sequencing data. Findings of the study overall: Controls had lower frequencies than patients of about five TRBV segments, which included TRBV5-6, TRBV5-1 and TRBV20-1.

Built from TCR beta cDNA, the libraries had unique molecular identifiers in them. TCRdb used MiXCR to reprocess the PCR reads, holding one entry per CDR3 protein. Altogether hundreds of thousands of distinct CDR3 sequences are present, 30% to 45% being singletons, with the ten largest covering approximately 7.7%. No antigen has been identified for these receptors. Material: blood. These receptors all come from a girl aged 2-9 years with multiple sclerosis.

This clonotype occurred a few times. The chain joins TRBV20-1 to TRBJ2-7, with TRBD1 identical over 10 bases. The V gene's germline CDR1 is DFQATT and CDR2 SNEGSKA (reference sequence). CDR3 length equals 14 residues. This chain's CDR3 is CSLVPGQGIYEQYF. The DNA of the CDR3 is TGCAGCCTAGTACCGGGACAGGGGATATACGAGCAGTACTTC.

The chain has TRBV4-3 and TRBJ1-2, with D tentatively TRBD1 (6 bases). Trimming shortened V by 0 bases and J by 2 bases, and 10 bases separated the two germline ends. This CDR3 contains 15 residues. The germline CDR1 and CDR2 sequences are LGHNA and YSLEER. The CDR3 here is CASSQDQGPNYGYTF. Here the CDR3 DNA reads TGCGCCAGCAGCCAAGATCAGGGGCCGAACTATGGCTACACCTTC.

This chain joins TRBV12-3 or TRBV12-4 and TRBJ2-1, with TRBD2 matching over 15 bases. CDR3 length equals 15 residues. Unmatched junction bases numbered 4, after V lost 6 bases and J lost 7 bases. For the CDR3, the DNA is TGTGCCAGCAGGTTCGGACTAGCGGGAGGGAATGAGCAGTTCTTC. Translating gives CASRFGLAGGNEQFF.

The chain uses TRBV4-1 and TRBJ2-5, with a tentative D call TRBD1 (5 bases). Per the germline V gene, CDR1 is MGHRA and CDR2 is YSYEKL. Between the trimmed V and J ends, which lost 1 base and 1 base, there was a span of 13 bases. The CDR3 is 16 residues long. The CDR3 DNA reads TGCGCCAGCAGCCAAGGGGGCAAGTCCCGCCAAGAGACCCAGTACTTC. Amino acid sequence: CASSQGGKSRQETQYF.

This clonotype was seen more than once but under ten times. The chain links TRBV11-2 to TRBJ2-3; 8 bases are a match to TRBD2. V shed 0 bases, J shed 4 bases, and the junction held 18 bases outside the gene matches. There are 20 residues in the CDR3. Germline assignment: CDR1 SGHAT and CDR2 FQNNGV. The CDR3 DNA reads TGTGCCAGCAGCTTAGAGGGACTAGTGCCCTCCACGATTGAATCAGATACGCAGTATTTT. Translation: CASSLEGLVPSTIESDTQYF.

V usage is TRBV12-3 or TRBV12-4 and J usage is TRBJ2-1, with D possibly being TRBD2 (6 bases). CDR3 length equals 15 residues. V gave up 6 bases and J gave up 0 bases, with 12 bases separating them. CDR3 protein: CASRGLQGSYNEQFF. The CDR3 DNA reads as TGTGCCAGCAGGGGACTCCAAGGCTCCTACAATGAGCAGTTCTTC.

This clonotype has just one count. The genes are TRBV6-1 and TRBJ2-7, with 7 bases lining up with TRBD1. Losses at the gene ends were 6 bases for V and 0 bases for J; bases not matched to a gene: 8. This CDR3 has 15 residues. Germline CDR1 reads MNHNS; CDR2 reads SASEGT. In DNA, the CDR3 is TGTGCCAGCAGCGGGGACAGATGGGGCTCCTACGAGCAGTACTTC. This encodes CASSGDRWGSYEQYF.

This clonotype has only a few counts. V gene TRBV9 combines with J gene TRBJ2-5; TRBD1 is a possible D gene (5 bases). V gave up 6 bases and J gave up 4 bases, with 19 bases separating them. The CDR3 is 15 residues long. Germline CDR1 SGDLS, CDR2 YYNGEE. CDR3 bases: TGTGCCAGCAACCCTAATGGGGCCCCGGGAGAGACCCAGTACTTC. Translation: CASNPNGAPGETQYF.

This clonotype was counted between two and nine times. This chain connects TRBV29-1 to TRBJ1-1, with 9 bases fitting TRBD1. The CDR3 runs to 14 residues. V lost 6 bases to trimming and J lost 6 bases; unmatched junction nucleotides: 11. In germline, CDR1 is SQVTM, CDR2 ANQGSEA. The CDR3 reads CSVSSDRQGAEAFF. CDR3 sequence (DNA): TGCAGCGTCTCTAGCGATAGACAGGGGGCTGAAGCTTTCTTT.

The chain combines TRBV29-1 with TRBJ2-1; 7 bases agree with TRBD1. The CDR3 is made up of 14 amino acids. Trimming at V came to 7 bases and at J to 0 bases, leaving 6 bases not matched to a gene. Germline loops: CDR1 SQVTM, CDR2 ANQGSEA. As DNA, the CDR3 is TGCAGCGGGAACGACAGGGTCTCCTACAATGAGCAGTTCTTC. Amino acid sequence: CSGNDRVSYNEQFF.

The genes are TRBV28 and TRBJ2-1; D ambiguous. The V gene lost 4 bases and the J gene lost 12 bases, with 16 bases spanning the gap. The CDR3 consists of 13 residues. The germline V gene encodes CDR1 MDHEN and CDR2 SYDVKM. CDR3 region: CASSSTISFGQFF. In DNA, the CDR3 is TGTGCCAGCAGTTCGACCATTAGTTTTGGGCAGTTCTTC. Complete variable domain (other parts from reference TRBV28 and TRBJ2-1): DVKVTQSSRYLVKRTGEKVFLECVQDMDHENMFWYRQDPGLGLRLIYFSYDVKMKEKGDIPEGYSVSREKKERFSLILESASTNQTSMYLCASSSTISFGQFFGPGTRLTVL.

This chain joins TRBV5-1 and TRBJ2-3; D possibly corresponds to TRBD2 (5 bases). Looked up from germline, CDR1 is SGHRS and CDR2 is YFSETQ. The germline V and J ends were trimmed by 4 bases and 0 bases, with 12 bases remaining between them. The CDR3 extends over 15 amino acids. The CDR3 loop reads CASSLEVVSTDTQYF. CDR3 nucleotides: TGCGCCAGCAGCCTGGAGGTAGTGAGCACAGATACGCAGTATTTT.

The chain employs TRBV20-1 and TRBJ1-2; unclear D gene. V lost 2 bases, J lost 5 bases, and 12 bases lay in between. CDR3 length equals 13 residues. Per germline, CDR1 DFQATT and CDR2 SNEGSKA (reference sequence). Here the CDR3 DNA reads TGCAGTGCTAGAAAGGACGGAGCATATGGCTACACCTTC. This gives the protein CSARKDGAYGYTF.

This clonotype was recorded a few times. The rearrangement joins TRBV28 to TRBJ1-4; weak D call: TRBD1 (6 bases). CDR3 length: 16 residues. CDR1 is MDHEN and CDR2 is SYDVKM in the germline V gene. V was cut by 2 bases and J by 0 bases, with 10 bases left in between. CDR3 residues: CASSLDRSATNEKLFF. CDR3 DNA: TGTGCCAGCAGTTTAGACAGGTCTGCAACTAATGAAAAACTGTTTTTT.

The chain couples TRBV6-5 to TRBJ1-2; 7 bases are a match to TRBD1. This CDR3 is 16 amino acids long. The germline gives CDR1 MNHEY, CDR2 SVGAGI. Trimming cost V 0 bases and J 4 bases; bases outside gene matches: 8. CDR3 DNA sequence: TGTGCCAGCAGTTACTCGAGTATGGCAGGGGGCTATGGCTACACCTTC. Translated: CASSYSSMAGGYGYTF.

CDR3 residues: CASRRTGKGQPQHF. Written as DNA, the CDR3 is TGTGCCAGCAGGCGGACAGGGAAAGGTCAGCCCCAGCATTTT. The chain links TRBV27 to TRBJ1-5, with 8 positions matching TRBD1. The V segment lost 6 bases and the J segment 6 bases; nucleotides outside the gene matches: 7. The CDR3 covers 14 residues. In germline, CDR1 is MNHEY, CDR2 SMNVEV (reference sequence).

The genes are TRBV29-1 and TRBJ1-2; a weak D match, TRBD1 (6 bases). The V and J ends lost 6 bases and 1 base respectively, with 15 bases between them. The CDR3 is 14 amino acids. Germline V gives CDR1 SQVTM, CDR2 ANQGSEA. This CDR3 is CSVARGADNYGYTF. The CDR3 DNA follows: TGCAGCGTGGCAAGGGGGGCAGATAACTATGGCTACACCTTC.

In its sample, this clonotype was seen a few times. This CDR3 is CASIPPRLAVGGDTQYF. CDR3 DNA: TGTGCCAGCATCCCGCCGAGGCTAGCAGTAGGTGGAGATACGCAGTATTTT. V and J are TRBV7-2 and TRBJ2-3; a possible D gene is TRBD2 (5 bases). Trimming stripped 7 bases from V and 5 bases from J, with 25 bases between. The CDR3 is 17 residues long. CDR1 SGHTA and CDR2 FQGNSA come from the germline V gene.

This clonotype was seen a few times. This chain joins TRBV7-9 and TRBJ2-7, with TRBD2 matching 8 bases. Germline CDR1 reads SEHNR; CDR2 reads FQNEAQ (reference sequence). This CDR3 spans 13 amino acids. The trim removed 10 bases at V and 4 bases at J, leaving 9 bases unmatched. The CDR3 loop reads CATKSGSTYEQYF. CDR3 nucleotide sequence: TGTGCCACAAAAAGCGGGAGCACTTACGAGCAGTACTTC.

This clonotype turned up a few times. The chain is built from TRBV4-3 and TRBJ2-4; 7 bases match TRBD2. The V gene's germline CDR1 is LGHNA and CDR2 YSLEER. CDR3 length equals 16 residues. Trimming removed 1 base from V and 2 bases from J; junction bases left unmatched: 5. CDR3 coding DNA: TGCGCCAGCAGCCAAGTTACGGGGGGAACCAAAAACATTCAGTACTTC. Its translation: CASSQVTGGTKNIQYF.

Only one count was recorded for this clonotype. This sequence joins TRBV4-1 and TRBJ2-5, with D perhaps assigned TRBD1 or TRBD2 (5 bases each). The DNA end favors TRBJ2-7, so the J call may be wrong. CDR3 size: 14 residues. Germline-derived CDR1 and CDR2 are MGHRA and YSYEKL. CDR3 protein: CASSQVGDGYEQYF. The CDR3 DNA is TGCGCCAGCAGCCAAGTTGGGGACGGCTACGAGCAGTACTTC.

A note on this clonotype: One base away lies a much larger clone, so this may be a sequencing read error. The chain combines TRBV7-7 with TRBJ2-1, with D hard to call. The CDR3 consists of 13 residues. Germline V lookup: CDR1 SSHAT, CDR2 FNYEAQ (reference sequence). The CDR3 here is CASSLDSHNEQFF. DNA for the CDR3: TGTGCCAGCAGCTTAGACTCCCACAATGAGCAGTTCTTC.

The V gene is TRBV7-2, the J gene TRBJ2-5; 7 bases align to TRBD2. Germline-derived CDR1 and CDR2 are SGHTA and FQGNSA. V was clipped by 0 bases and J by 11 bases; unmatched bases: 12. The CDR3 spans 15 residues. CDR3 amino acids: CASSLAGGDVNEQYF. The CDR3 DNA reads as TGTGCCAGCAGCTTAGCGGGAGGGGATGTAAATGAGCAGTACTTC.

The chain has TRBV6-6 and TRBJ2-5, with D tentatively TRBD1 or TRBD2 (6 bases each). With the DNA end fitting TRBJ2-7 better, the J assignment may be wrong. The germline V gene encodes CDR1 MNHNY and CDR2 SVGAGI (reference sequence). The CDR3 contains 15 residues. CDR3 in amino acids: CASSYSDGGPYEQYF. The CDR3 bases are TGTGCCAGCAGTTACTCGGACGGGGGCCCCTACGAGCAGTACTTC.

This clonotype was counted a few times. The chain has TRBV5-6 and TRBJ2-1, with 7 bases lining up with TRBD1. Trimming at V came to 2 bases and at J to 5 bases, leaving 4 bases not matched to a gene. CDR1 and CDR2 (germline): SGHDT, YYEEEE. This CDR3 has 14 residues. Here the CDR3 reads CASSLDRVDNEQFF. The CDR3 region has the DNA TGTGCCAGCAGCTTAGACAGGGTGGACAATGAGCAGTTCTTC.

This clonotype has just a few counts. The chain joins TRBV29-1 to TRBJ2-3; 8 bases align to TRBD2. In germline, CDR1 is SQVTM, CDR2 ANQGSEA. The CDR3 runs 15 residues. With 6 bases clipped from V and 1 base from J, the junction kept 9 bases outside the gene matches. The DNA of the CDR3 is TGCAGCGTAGAGGCGACTAGCGCCCGCACAGATACGCAGTATTTT. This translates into CSVEATSARTDTQYF.

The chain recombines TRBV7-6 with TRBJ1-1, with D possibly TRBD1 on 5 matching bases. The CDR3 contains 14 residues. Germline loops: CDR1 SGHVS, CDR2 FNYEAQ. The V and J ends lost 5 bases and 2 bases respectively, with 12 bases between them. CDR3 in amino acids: CASSKRRGNTEAFF. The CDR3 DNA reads TGTGCCAGCAGCAAAAGGAGGGGTAACACTGAAGCTTTCTTT.

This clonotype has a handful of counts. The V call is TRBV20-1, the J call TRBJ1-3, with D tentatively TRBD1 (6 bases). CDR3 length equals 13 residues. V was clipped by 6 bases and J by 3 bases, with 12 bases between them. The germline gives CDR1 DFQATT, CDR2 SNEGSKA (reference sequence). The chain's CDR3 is CSANRESGNTIYF. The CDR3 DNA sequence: TGCAGTGCCAACAGGGAAAGTGGAAACACCATATATTTT.

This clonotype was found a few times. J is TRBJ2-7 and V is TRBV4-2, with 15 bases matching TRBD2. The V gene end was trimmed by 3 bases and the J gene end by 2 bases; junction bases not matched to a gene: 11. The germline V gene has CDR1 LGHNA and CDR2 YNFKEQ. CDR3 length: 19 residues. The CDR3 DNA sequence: TGTGCCAGCAGCCAGGGACCCGGGACTAGCGGGAGGCCTACCTACGAGCAGTACTTC. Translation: CASSQGPGTSGRPTYEQYF.

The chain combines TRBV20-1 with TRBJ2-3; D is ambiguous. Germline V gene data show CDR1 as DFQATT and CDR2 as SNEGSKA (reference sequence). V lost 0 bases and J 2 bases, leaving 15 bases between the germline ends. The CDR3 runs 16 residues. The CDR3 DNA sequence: TGCAGTGCTAGAGATTTTGAACAGCTGTACACAGATACGCAGTATTTT. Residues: CSARDFEQLYTDTQYF.